The clone carrying this TCR beta chain came up once. Its antigen is unknown. This sequence may be a read error, since a much larger clone differs from it by one base. The time point: longitudinal time-point 1 (baseline). Unsorted libraries were derived from 2 million PBMCs stored at -80 C. These data originate in a study of neurological immune-mediated disorders. Whole-study findings and limits: The absence of shared CDR3 amino acid sequences among expanded clones across subjects suggests private repertoires in all groups.

There are 17 residues in the CDR3. V was clipped by 0 bases and J by 2 bases, with 17 bases between them. The germline gives CDR1 DFQATT, CDR2 SNEGSKA (reference sequence). The cDNA was produced through 5'RACE with 10-nucleotide random UMIs. TCRdb reprocessed the 5' RACE reads via MiXCR and lists one record per CDR3 protein. The table lists roughly 75,000 distinct CDR3 sequences, roughly an eighth of them singletons. Material: PBMCs. This chain uses TRBV20-1 with TRBJ1-5; a possible D gene is TRBD1 (5 bases). The TCR was taken from a female donor with HTLV-1-associated myelopathy (HAM/TSP). In nucleotides, the CDR3 is TGCAGTGCTAGAGATACTGATCGGGGGACCGGCAATCAGCCCCAGCATTTT. Its protein product is CSARDTDRGTGNQPQHF.